This TCR beta chain came from a study of identical twins. Remarks on this clonotype: Its antigen is not known.

This CDR3 contains 13 residues. The V and J ends lost 0 bases and 5 bases respectively, with 7 bases between them. Per the germline V gene, CDR1 is LGHDT and CDR2 is YNNKEL (reference sequence). Addition of a universal primer site occurred through template switching, and cDNA carried unique molecular identifiers. TCRdb redid the calling of the 5' RACE reads with MiXCR, one entry per CDR3 protein. The sample has under 1 million distinct CDR3 sequences; more than 9% are singletons. Study findings and constraints: Zero-insertion results could be subject to partial confounding by invariant MAIT and iNKT cells.

The same specimen was also included in a second study, on yellow fever vaccine responses in identical twins.

The chain couples TRBV3-1 to TRBJ1-1; no firm D call. Sequencing was carried out using PBMCs. This receptor was taken from a young woman in good health. This CDR3 reads CASSQDDRTEAFF. CDR3 in DNA: TGTGCCAGCAGCCAAGACGATAGGACTGAAGCTTTCTTT.